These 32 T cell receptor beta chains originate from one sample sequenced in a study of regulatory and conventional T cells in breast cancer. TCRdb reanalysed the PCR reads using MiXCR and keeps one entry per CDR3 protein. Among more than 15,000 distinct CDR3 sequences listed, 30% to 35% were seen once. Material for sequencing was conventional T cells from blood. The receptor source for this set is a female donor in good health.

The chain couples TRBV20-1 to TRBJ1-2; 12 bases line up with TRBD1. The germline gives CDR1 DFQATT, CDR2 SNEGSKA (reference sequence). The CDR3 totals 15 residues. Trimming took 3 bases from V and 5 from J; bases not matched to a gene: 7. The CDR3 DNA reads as TGCAGTGCTAGGGGGACAGGGGGCTTGGGATATGGCTACACCTTC. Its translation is CSARGTGGLGYGYTF.

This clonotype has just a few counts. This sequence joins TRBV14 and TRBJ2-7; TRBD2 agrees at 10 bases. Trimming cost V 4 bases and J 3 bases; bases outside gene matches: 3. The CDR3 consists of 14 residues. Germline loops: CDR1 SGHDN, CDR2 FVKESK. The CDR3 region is CASSPRTSGYEQYF. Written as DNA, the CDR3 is TGTGCCAGCAGCCCTAGGACTAGCGGCTACGAGCAGTACTTC.

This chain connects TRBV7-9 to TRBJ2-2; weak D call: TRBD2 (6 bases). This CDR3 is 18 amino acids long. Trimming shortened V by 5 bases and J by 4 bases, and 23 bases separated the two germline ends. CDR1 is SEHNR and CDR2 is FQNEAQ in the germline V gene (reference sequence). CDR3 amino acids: CASSPTGTPSPGTGELFF. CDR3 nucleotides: TGTGCCAGCAGCCCGACCGGGACTCCCTCACCGGGCACCGGGGAGCTGTTTTTT.

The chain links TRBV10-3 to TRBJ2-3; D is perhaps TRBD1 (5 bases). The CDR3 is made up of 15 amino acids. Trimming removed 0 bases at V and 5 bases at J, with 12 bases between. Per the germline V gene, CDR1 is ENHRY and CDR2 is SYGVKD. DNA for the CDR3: TGTGCCATCAGTGAGTCCAACAGGTTAAAAGATACGCAGTATTTT. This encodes CAISESNRLKDTQYF.

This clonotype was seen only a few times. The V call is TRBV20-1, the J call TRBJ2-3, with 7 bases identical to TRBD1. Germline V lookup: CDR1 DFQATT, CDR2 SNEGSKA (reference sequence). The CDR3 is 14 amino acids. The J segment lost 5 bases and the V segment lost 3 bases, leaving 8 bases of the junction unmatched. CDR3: CSASFEGAGDTQYF. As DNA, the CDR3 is TGCAGTGCTAGTTTCGAGGGGGCCGGAGATACGCAGTATTTT.

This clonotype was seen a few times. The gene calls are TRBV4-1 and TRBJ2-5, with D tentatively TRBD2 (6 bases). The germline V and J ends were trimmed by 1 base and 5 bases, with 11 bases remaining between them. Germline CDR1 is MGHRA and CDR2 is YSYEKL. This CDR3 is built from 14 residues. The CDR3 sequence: CASSQGRAGETQYF. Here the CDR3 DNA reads TGCGCCAGCAGCCAAGGGAGGGCCGGGGAGACCCAGTACTTC.

This CDR3 is CSARDITETQYF. DNA for the CDR3: TGCAGTGCTAGGGACATCACAGAGACCCAGTACTTC. The chain combines TRBV20-1 with TRBJ2-5; a weak D match, TRBD1 (5 bases). CDR1 and CDR2 (germline): DFQATT, SNEGSKA (reference sequence). The CDR3 totals 12 residues. With 3 bases removed from V and 4 bases from J, the gap between germline ends came to 9 bases.

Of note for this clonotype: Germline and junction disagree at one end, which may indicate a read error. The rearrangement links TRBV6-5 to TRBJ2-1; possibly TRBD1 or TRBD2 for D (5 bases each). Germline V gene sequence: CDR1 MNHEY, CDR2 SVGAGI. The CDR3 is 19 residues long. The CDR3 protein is CASSQARRAKWGFYNGQFF. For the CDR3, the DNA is TGTGCCAGCAGTCAGGCCCGGAGAGCCAAATGGGGGTTTTACAATGGGCAGTTCTTC.

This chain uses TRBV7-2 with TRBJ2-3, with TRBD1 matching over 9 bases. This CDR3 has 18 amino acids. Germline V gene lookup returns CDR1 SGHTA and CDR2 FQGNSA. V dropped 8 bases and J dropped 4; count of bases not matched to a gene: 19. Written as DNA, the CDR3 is TGTGCCAGCGGCAAACCCGGGACAGGGATTACACACGCAGATACGCAGTATTTT. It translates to CASGKPGTGITHADTQYF.

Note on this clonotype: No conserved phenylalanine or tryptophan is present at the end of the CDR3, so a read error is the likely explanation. The CDR3 sequence: CSARRGETQYL. Written as DNA, the CDR3 is TGCAGTGCTAGAAGAGGGGAGACCCAGTACCTC. This rearrangement joins TRBV20-1 to TRBJ2-5; TRBD2 might be the D (5 bases). V was clipped by 2 bases and J by 5 bases, with 6 bases between them. Germline-derived CDR1 and CDR2 are DFQATT and SNEGSKA (reference sequence). This CDR3 is built from 11 residues.

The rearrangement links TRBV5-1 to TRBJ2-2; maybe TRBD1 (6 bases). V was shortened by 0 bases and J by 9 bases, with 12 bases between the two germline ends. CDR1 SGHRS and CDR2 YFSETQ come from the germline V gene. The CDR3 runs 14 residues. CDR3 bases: TGCGCCAGCAGCTTGGCTCCGGGACAAAGGGAGCTGTTTTTT. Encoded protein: CASSLAPGQRELFF.

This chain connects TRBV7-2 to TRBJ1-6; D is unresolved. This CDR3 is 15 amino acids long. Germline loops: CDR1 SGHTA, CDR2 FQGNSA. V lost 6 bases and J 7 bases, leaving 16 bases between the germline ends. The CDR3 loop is CASRVNGVKNSPLHF. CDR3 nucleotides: TGTGCCAGCAGGGTTAACGGTGTGAAAAATTCACCCCTCCACTTT.

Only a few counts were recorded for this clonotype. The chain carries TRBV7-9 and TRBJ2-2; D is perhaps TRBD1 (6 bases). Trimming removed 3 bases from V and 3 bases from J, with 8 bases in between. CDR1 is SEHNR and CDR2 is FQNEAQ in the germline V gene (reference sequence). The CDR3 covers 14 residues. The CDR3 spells CASSFNRDTGELFF. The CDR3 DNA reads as TGTGCCAGCAGCTTTAACAGGGACACCGGGGAGCTGTTTTTT.

CDR3 loop: CASSSAGWTTEAFF. The CDR3 coding sequence is TGTGCCAGCAGTTCGGCAGGGTGGACCACTGAAGCTTTCTTT. The rearrangement links TRBV12-3 or TRBV12-4 to TRBJ1-1; D is perhaps TRBD1 (5 bases). The V end lost 4 bases, the J end lost 4 bases, and 13 bases lay between the germline ends. The CDR3 runs 14 residues.

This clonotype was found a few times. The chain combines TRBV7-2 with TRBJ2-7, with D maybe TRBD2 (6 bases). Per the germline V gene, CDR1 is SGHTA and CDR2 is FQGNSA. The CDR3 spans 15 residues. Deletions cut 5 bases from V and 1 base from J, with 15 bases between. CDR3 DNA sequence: TGTGCCAGCAGCCCGTGGCTAGCGAGTTCCTACGAGCAGTACTTC. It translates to CASSPWLASSYEQYF.

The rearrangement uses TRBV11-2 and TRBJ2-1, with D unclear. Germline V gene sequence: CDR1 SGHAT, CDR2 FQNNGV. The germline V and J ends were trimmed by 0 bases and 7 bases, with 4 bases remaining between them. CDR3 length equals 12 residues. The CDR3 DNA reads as TGTGCCAGCAGCTTAGACTCGAATGAGCAGTTCTTC. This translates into CASSLDSNEQFF.

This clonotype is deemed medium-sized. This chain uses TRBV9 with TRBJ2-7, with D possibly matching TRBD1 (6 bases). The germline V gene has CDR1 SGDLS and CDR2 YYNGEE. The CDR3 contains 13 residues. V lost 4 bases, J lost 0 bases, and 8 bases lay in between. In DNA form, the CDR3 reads TGTGCCAGCAGCCGGGACACCTCCTACGAGCAGTACTTC. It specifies CASSRDTSYEQYF.

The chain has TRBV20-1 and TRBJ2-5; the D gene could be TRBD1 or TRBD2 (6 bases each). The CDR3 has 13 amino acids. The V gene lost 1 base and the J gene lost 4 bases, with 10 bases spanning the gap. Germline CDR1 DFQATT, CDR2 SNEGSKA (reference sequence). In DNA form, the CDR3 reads TGCAGTGCTAGAGTACAGGGACTAGAGACCCAGTACTTC. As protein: CSARVQGLETQYF.

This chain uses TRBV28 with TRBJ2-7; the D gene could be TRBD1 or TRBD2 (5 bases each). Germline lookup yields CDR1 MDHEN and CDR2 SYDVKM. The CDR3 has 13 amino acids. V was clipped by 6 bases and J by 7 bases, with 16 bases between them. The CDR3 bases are TGTGCCAGCAGGGGGACGGACCGGAGAGAGCAGTACTTC. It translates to CASRGTDRREQYF. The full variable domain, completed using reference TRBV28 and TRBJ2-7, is DVKVTQSSRYLVKRTGEKVFLECVQDMDHENMFWYRQDPGLGLRLIYFSYDVKMKEKGDIPEGYSVSREKKERFSLILESASTNQTSMYLCASRGTDRREQYFGPGTRLTVT.

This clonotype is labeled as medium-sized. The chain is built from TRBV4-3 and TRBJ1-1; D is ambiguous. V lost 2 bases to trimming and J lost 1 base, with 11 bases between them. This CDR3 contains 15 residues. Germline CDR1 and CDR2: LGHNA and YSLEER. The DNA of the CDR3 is TGCGCCAGCAGCCAAAGTCCGGCGCGGAACACTGAAGCTTTCTTT. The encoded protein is CASSQSPARNTEAFF.

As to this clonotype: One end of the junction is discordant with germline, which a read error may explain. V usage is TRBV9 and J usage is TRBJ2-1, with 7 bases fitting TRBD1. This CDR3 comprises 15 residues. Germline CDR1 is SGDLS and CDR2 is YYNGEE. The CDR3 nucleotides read TGTGCCAGCAGCCCCTTAGGGGGCCACTACAATAAGCAGTTCTTC. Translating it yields CASSPLGGHYNKQFF.

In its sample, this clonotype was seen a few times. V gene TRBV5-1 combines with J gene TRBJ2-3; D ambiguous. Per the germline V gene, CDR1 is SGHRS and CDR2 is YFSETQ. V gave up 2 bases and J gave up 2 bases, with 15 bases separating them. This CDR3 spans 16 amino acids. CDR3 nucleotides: TGCGCCAGCAGCTTAAAAGCGCAGACCCTCACAGATACGCAGTATTTT. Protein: CASSLKAQTLTDTQYF.

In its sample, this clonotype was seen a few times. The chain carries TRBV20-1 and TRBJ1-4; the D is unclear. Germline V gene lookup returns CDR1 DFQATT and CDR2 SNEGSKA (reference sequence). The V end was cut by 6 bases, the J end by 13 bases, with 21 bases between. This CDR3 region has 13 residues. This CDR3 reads CSARAQAGNRLFF. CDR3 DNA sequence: TGCAGTGCCCGGGCCCAGGCGGGGAATCGACTGTTTTTT.

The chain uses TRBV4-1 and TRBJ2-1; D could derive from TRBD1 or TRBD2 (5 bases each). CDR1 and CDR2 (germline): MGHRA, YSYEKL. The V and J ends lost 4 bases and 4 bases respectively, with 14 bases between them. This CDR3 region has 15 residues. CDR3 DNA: TGCGCCAGCAGCCTCCTCGGGGCAGCTTACAATGAGCAGTTCTTC. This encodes CASSLLGAAYNEQFF.

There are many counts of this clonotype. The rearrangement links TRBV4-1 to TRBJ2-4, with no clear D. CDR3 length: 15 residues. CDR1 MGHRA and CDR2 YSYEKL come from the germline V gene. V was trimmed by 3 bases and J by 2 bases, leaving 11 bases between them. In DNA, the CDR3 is TGCGCCAGCAGCCACGATCCCAACCCCAAAAACATTCAGTACTTC. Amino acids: CASSHDPNPKNIQYF.

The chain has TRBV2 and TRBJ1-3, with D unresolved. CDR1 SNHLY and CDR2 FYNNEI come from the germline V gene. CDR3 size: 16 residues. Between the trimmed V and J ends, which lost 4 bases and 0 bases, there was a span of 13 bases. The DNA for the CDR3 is TGTGCCAGCAGTGGAGGTACCAGCATCTCTGGAAACACCATATATTTT. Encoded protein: CASSGGTSISGNTIYF.

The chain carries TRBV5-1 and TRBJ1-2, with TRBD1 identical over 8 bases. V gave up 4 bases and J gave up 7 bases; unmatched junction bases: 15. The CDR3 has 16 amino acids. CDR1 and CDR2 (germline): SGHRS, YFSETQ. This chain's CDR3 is CASSRRTGNENGGYTF. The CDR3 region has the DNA TGCGCCAGCAGCCGACGGACAGGGAATGAGAACGGTGGCTACACCTTC.

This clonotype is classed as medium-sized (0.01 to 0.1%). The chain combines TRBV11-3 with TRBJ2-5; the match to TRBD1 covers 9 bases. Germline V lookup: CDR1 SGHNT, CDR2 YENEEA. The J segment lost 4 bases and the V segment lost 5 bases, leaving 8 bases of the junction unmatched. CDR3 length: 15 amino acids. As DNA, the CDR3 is TGTGCCAGCAGCCCCCGGACAGGGGCAGGAGAGACCCAGTACTTC. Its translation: CASSPRTGAGETQYF.

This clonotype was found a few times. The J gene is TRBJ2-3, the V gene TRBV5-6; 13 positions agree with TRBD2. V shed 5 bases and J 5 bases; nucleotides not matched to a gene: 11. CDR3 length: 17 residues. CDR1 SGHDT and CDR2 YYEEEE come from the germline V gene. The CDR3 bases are TGTGCCAGCAGTCCGCCCCTAGGACTAGCGGGAGTAGATACGCAGTATTTT. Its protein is CASSPPLGLAGVDTQYF.

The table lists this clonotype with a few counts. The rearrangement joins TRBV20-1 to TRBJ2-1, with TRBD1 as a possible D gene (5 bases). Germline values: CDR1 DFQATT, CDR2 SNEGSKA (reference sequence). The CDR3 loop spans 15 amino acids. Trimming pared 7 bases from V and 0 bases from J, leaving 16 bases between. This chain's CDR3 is CSGAQGLSSYNEQFF. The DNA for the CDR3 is TGCAGTGGTGCCCAGGGATTGAGCTCCTACAATGAGCAGTTCTTC.

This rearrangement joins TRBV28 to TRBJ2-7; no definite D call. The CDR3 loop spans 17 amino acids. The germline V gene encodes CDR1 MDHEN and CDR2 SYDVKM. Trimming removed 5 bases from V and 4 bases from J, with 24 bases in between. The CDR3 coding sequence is TGTGCCAGCAGTCCAATTGCCCCACCGGGCATGAGGTACGAGCAGTACTTC. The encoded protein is CASSPIAPPGMRYEQYF.

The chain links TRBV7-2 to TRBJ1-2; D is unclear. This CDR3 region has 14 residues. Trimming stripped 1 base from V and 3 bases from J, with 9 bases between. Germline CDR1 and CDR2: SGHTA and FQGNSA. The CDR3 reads CASSLGVGYYGYTF. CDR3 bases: TGTGCCAGCAGCTTAGGGGTGGGCTACTATGGCTACACCTTC.